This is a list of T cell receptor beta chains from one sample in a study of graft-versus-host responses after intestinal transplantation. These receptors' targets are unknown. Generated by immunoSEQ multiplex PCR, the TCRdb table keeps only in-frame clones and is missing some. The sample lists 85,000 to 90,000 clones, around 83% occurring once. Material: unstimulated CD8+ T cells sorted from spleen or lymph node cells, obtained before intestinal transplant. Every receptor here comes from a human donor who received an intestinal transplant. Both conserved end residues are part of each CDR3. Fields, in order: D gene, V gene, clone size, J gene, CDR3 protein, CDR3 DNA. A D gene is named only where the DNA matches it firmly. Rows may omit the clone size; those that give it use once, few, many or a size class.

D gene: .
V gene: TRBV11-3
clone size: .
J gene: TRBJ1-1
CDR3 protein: CASSTTGGGPNTEAFF
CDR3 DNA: TGTGCCAGCAGCACTACGGGAGGAGGGCCGAACACTGAAGCTTTCTTT

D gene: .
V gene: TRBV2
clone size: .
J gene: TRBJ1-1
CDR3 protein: CASSVMGYTEAFF
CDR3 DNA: TGTGCCAGCAGTGTGATGGGTTACACTGAAGCTTTCTTT

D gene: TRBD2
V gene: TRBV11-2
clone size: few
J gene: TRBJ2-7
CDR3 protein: CASSHLAGGSYEQYF
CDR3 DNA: TGTGCCAGCAGCCATCTAGCGGGGGGCTCCTACGAGCAGTACTTC

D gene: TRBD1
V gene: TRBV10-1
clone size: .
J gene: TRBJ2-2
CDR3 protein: CATSRDRDNTGELFF
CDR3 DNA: TGCGCCACCAGTAGGGACAGGGACAACACCGGGGAGCTGTTTTTT

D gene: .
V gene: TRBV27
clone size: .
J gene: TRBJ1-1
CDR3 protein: CASSTRANTEAFF
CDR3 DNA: TGTGCCAGCAGTACCCGGGCGAACACTGAAGCTTTCTTT

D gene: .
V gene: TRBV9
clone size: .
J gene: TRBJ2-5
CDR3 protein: CASSVGSPETQYF
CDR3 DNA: TGTGCCAGCAGCGTAGGATCCCCGGAGACCCAGTACTTC

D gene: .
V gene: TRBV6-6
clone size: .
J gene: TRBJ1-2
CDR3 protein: CASTTGLQGGYGYTF
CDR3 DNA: TGTGCCAGCACCACTGGCCTACAGGGAGGCTATGGCTACACCTTC

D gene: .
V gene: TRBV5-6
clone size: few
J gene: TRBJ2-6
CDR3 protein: CASSLVGQPSGANVLTF
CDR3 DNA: TGTGCCAGCAGCTTGGTTGGGCAGCCTTCTGGGGCCAACGTCCTGACTTTC

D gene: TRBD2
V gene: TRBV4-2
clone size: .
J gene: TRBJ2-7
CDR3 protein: CASSPGTSGSYEQYF
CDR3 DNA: TGTGCCAGCAGCCCAGGGACTAGCGGCTCCTACGAGCAGTACTTC

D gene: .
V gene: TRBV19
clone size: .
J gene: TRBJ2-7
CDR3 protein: CASSLGTGSYEQYF
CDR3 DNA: TGTGCCAGTAGCCTCGGGACTGGGTCCTACGAGCAGTACTTC

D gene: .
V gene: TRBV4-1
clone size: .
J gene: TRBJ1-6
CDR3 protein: CASSQDPTVNSPLHF
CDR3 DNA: TGTGCCAGCAGCCAAGATCCTACTGTCAATTCACCCCTCCACTTT

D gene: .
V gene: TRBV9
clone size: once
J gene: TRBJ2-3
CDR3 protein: CASSVGRGWTDTQYF
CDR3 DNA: TGTGCCAGCAGCGTAGGGAGGGGATGGACAGATACGCAGTATTTT